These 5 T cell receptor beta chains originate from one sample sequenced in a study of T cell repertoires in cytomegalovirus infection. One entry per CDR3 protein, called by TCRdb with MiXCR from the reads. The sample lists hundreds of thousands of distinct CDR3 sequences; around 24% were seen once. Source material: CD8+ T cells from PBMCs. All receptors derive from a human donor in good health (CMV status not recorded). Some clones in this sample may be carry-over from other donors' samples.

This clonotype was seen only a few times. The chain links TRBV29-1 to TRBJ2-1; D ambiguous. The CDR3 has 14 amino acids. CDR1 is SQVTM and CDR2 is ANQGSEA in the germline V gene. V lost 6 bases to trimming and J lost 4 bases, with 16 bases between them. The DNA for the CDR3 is TGCAGCGTCCCGGGTCAGACACAGTACAATGAGCAGTTCTTC. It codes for CSVPGQTQYNEQFF.

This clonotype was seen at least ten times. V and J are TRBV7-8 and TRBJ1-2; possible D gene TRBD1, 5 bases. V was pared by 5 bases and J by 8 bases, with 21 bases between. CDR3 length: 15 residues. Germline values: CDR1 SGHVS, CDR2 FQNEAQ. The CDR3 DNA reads TGTGCCAGCAGCCCCCCGGTCAGGGAGTACTCCGGCTACACCTTC. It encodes CASSPPVREYSGYTF. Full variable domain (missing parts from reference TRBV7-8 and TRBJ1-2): GAGVSQSPRYKVAKRGQDVALRCDPISGHVSLFWYQQALGQGPEFLTYFQNEAQLDKSGLPSDRFFAERPEGSVSTLKIQRTQQEDSAVYLCASSPPVREYSGYTFGSGTRLTVV.

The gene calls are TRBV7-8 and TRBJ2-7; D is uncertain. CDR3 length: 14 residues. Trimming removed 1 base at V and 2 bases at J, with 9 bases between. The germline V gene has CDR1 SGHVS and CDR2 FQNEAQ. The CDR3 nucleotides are TGTGCCAGCAGCTTAGAGGTAGTCCCCTACGAGCAGTACGTC. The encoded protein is CASSLEVVPYEQYV.

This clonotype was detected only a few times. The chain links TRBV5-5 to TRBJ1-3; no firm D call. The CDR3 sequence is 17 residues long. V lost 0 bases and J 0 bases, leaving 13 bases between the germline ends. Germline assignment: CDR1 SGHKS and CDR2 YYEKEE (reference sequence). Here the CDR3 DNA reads TGTGCCAGCAGCTTGGGGTCCCAGGACCTCTCTGGAAACACCATATATTTT. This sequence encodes CASSLGSQDLSGNTIYF.

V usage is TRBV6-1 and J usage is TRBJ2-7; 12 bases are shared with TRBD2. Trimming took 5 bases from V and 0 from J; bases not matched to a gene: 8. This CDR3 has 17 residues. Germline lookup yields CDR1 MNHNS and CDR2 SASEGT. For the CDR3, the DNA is TGTGCCAGCAGTCGGGGACTAGCGGGCTCTTACTCCTACGAGCAGTACTTC. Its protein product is CASSRGLAGSYSYEQYF.